The 22 T cell receptor beta chains below all came from one sample that was sequenced in a study of blood T cells in healthy people across ages. A J-beta primer mix and a sample-barcoded 5' primer were used in a second PCR of about 6 to 12 cycles. From the 5' RACE reads, TCRdb called clonotypes with MiXCR, one entry per CDR3 protein. This repertoire shows around 580,000 distinct CDR3 sequences, 40% to 50% found once; its top ten account for around 25%. The specimen was blood. The origin of the receptors is an elderly man in good health.

This clonotype was detected only once. This sequence joins TRBV20-1 and TRBJ2-1, with 11 positions matching TRBD2. V shed 3 bases, J shed 9 bases, and the junction held 1 base outside the gene matches. Per germline, CDR1 DFQATT and CDR2 SNEGSKA (reference sequence). The CDR3 contains 12 residues. CDR3 residues: CSARGTSGEQFF. The DNA for the CDR3 is TGCAGTGCTAGGGGGACTAGCGGTGAGCAGTTCTTC.

Only a few counts were recorded for this clonotype. The chain links TRBV20-1 to TRBJ2-1; TRBD2 agrees at 7 bases. V dropped 2 bases and J dropped 3; count of bases not matched to a gene: 10. Germline CDR1 is DFQATT and CDR2 is SNEGSKA (reference sequence). The CDR3 consists of 16 residues. The CDR3 nucleotides are TGCAGTGCTAGACTTTATGTAGCGGGTAGCTACAATGAGCAGTTCTTC. It encodes CSARLYVAGSYNEQFF.

The rearrangement uses TRBV12-3 or TRBV12-4 and TRBJ2-7; the D is unclear. This CDR3 region has 15 residues. Trimming took off 6 bases at V and 2 bases at J, with 17 bases between the two ends. The CDR3 is CASSPTELVTYEQYF. CDR3 DNA sequence: TGTGCCAGCAGCCCGACTGAGTTAGTTACCTACGAGCAGTACTTC.

A few counts support this clonotype. The chain uses TRBV7-2 and TRBJ1-1, with 8 bases identical to TRBD1. CDR1 and CDR2 (germline): SGHTA, FQGNSA. V was pared by 5 bases and J by 10 bases, with 6 bases of the junction left unmatched. The CDR3 is made up of 12 amino acids. Here the CDR3 reads CASSLGQGRAFF. The CDR3 DNA reads as TGTGCCAGCAGCCTCGGACAGGGTCGAGCTTTCTTT.

The chain links TRBV11-2 to TRBJ2-4; TRBD1 aligns across 8 bases. The CDR3 contains 16 residues. With V trimmed by 3 bases and J by 0 bases, 4 bases remained unmatched. CDR1 SGHAT and CDR2 FQNNGV come from the germline V gene. The CDR3 region has the DNA TGTGCCAGCAGCTTCAGGGGGCAGCTAGCCAAAAACATTCAGTACTTC. This codes for CASSFRGQLAKNIQYF.

The CDR3 is CASSTPANYGYTF. In nucleotides, the CDR3 is TGTGCCAGCAGCACCCCCGCTAACTATGGCTACACCTTC. This chain joins TRBV12-3 or TRBV12-4 and TRBJ1-2, with D unclear. This CDR3 contains 13 residues. The V and J ends lost 6 bases and 0 bases respectively, with 8 bases between them.

The genes are TRBV29-1 and TRBJ2-1, with D unclear. The CDR3 runs 12 residues. Trimming stripped 3 bases from V and 8 bases from J, with 11 bases between. Germline CDR1 is SQVTM and CDR2 is ANQGSEA. CDR3 nucleotide sequence: TGCAGCGTTGATTTGTGGCTACATGAGCAGTTCTTC. This encodes CSVDLWLHEQFF.

V usage is TRBV6-1 and J usage is TRBJ2-7; 8 nucleotides match TRBD2. The J call may not be correct, given that the DNA end is closer to TRBJ2-5. CDR1 MNHNS and CDR2 SASEGT come from the germline V gene. The CDR3 runs 15 residues. The CDR3 protein is CASSEGPGGAETQYF. For the CDR3, the DNA is TGTGCCAGCAGTGAAGGCCCCGGGGGGGCGGAGACCCAGTACTTC.

This clonotype was seen only a few times. The chain links TRBV27 to TRBJ1-2; D not resolved. The CDR3 is 11 residues long. Trimming cost V 5 bases and J 4 bases, with 5 bases left between them. Germline V gene lookup returns CDR1 MNHEY and CDR2 SMNVEV (reference sequence). CDR3 region: CASSKGYGYTF. CDR3 nucleotide sequence: TGTGCCAGCAGTAAAGGCTATGGCTACACCTTC.

There are a few counts of this clonotype. The J gene is TRBJ2-3, the V gene TRBV7-9; TRBD1 matches at 11 bases. Per the germline V gene, CDR1 is SEHNR and CDR2 is FQNEAQ (reference sequence). With 4 bases clipped from V and 4 bases from J, the junction kept 7 bases outside the gene matches. The CDR3 runs 16 residues. The CDR3 DNA reads as TGTGCCAGCAGCTACTGGACAGGGGGCGGCGCAGATACGCAGTATTTT. Protein product: CASSYWTGGGADTQYF. The complete variable domain, with remaining parts taken from reference TRBV7-9 and TRBJ2-3, reads DTGVSQNPRHKITKRGQNVTFRCDPISEHNRLYWYRQTLGQGPEFLTYFQNEAQLEKSRLLSDRFSAERPKGSFSTLEIQRTEQGDSAMYLCASSYWTGGGADTQYFGPGTRLTVL.

This rearrangement joins TRBV9 to TRBJ1-1; possibly TRBD1 for D (6 bases). The CDR3 has 13 residues. Trimming cost V 7 bases and J 5 bases, with 15 bases left between them. Germline V lookup: CDR1 SGDLS, CDR2 YYNGEE. DNA for the CDR3: TGTGCCAGCCGCCGAGATACAGGGACTGAAGCTTTCTTT. Encoded protein: CASRRDTGTEAFF. The variable domain in full, completed from reference TRBV9 and TRBJ1-1, reads DSGVTQTPKHLITATGQRVTLRCSPRSGDLSVYWYQQSLDQGLQFLIQYYNGEERAKGNILERFSAQQFPDLHSELNLSSLELGDSALYFCASRRDTGTEAFFGQGTRLTVV.

This chain uses TRBV7-2 with TRBJ2-5, with TRBD2 matching over 8 bases. This CDR3 is built from 16 residues. V was clipped by 5 bases and J by 4 bases; unmatched bases: 12. From germline, CDR1 is SGHTA and CDR2 FQGNSA. The CDR3 protein is CASSPRLAPKVETQYF. The CDR3 bases are TGTGCCAGCAGCCCGAGACTAGCGCCCAAGGTAGAGACCCAGTACTTC.

Concerning this clonotype itself: This may arise from a read error, as a much more abundant clone is one base away. The chain is built from TRBV6-1 and TRBJ1-2; 9 bases fit TRBD1. Germline loops: CDR1 MNHNS, CDR2 SASEGT. The CDR3 spans 17 residues. The CDR3 DNA sequence: TGTGCCAGCCGTGGGGCGGGACAGGGAAAGGGGAACTATGGCGACACCTTC. Protein product: CASRGAGQGKGNYGDTF.

This chain uses TRBV4-3 with TRBJ2-5; TRBD2 agrees at 9 bases. Germline V gene sequence: CDR1 LGHNA, CDR2 YSLEER. With 0 bases clipped from V and 4 bases from J, the junction kept 9 bases outside the gene matches. The CDR3 sequence is 17 residues long. The CDR3 here is CASSQDAASGARETQYF. Written as DNA, the CDR3 is TGCGCCAGCAGCCAAGACGCGGCTAGCGGGGCTAGAGAGACCCAGTACTTC.

This clonotype was observed many times. The V and J genes are TRBV29-1 and TRBJ1-2, with 9 bases fitting TRBD1. Germline trimming cut 7 bases from V and 4 bases from J; bases unmatched to any gene: 4. Germline V gene data show CDR1 as SQVTM and CDR2 as ANQGSEA. This CDR3 spans 12 amino acids. The CDR3, as DNA: TGCAGCGGGGGACAGGGAGGCTATGGCTACACCTTC. Encoded protein: CSGGQGGYGYTF.

The rearrangement links TRBV20-1 to TRBJ2-6, with TRBD1 matching 8 bases. The CDR3 spans 17 residues. Per the germline V gene, CDR1 is DFQATT and CDR2 is SNEGSKA (reference sequence). Germline trimming cut 2 bases from V and 0 bases from J; bases unmatched to any gene: 6. The DNA of the CDR3 is TGCAGTGCTAGAAGGTGGACAGGGAACTCTGGGGCCAACGTCCTGACTTTC. It translates to CSARRWTGNSGANVLTF.

CDR3 sequence (DNA): TGTGCCAGCAGCGACCGTACAACAAAACGGGGCGATGAGCAGTTCTTC. This sequence encodes CASSDRTTKRGDEQFF. The chain recombines TRBV12-3 or TRBV12-4 with TRBJ2-1; D is possibly TRBD1 or TRBD2 (5 bases each). V was shortened by 6 bases and J by 8 bases, with 23 bases between the two germline ends. The CDR3 extends over 16 amino acids.

This clonotype was seen ten or more times. The chain employs TRBV6-6 and TRBJ2-1; D gene ambiguous. V was cut by 9 bases and J by 5 bases, with 17 bases left in between. Germline assignment: CDR1 MNHNY and CDR2 SVGAGI (reference sequence). The CDR3 has 14 amino acids. CDR3 protein: CASGRTPLNNEQFF. CDR3 DNA sequence: TGTGCCAGTGGTCGTACCCCCCTAAACAATGAGCAGTTCTTC.

This clonotype was seen ten or more times. Given a much more abundant clone one base away, this may be a read error. This rearrangement joins TRBV6-5 to TRBJ2-7, with 9 bases aligning to TRBD2. Germline V gene sequence: CDR1 MNHEY, CDR2 SVGAGI. The CDR3 sequence is 14 residues long. Losses at the gene ends were 2 bases for V and 6 bases for J; bases not matched to a gene: 5. The CDR3 DNA sequence: TGTGCCAGCAGTTACGGAGCGGGAGGAACCGAGCAGTACTTC. It specifies CASSYGAGGTEQYF.

The V call is TRBV2, the J call TRBJ1-2, with 9 bases aligning to TRBD1. CDR1 and CDR2 from the germline V gene are SNHLY and FYNNEI. Trimming at V came to 5 bases and at J to 4 bases, leaving 14 bases not matched to a gene. The length of the CDR3 is 17 residues. CDR3 nucleotides: TGTGCCAGCAGTCTATGGGGACAGGGAAAGGTGGGCTATGGCTACACCTTC. It codes for CASSLWGQGKVGYGYTF.

This clonotype was recorded a few times. The CDR3 DNA reads as TGTGCCAGCAGCTTAGAACTCAGGTCCCCCTACGAGCAGTACTTC. Protein: CASSLELRSPYEQYF. The rearrangement uses TRBV7-2 and TRBJ2-7; D unclear. The CDR3 is 15 amino acids. With 1 base removed from V and 2 bases from J, the gap between germline ends came to 12 bases. CDR1 SGHTA and CDR2 FQGNSA come from the germline V gene.

This clonotype occurred once. The chain combines TRBV6-2 or TRBV6-3 with TRBJ2-7; D is tentatively TRBD1 or TRBD2 (5 bases each). The J call may be faulty, since TRBJ2-5 better matches the DNA end. The length of the CDR3 is 13 residues. Germline-derived CDR1 and CDR2 are MNHEY and SVGEGT. CDR3 bases: TGTGCCACGCGGCCCCCAGGGAGAGAGACCCAGTACTTC. This gives the protein CATRPPGRETQYF.